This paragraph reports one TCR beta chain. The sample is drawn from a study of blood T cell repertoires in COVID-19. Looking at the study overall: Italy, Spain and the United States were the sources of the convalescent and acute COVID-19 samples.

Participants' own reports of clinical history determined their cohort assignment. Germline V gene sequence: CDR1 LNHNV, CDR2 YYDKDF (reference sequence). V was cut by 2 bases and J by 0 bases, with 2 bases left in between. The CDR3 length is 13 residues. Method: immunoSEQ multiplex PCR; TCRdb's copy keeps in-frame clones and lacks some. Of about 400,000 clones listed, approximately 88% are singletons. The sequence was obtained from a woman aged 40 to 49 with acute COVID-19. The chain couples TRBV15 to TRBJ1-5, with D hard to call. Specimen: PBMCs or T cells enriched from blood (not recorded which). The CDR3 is CATSRHSNQPQHF. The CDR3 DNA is TGTGCCACCAGCAGACATAGCAATCAGCCCCAGCATTTT.